These 15 T cell receptor beta chains were sequenced from one sample in a study of blood T cell repertoires in COVID-19. Libraries were prepared by immunoSEQ multiplex PCR; TCRdb keeps only in-frame clonotypes and omits some of them. The profile shows around 50,000 clones, about 82% of them singletons. Input material: peripheral blood. The receptor set was obtained from a human donor in a cohort sampled during active COVID-19.

This clone turned up a few times. The CDR3 DNA sequence: TGTGCCAGTAGTCACAGGGAAGAGACCCAGTACTTC. Its protein is CASSHREETQYF. The rearrangement joins TRBV19 to TRBJ2-5; tentatively, D is TRBD1 (6 bases). This CDR3 is 12 amino acids long. The germline V gene has CDR1 LNHDA and CDR2 SQIVND (reference sequence). The V and J ends lost 5 bases and 3 bases respectively, with 7 bases between them.

The chain joins TRBV2 to TRBJ2-1; 9 bases are shared with TRBD2. V lost 5 bases to trimming and J lost 8 bases; unmatched junction nucleotides: 4. Germline loops: CDR1 SNHLY, CDR2 FYNNEI. There are 13 residues in the CDR3. CDR3 residues: CASSPSGVYEQFF. In DNA form, the CDR3 reads TGTGCCAGCAGTCCTAGCGGGGTTTATGAGCAGTTCTTC. The full variable domain, its missing parts supplied by reference TRBV2 and TRBJ2-1, is EPEVTQTPSHQVTQMGQEVILRCVPISNHLYFYWYRQILGQKVEFLVSFYNNEISEKSEIFDDQFSVERPDGSNFTLKIRSTKLEDSAMYFCASSPSGVYEQFFGPGTRLTVL.

The chain recombines TRBV5-1 with TRBJ2-3; 7 bases are a match to TRBD1. The CDR3 is 13 residues long. The trim removed 1 base at V and 5 bases at J, leaving 1 base unmatched. Per germline, CDR1 SGHRS and CDR2 YFSETQ. CDR3 protein: CASSLRGLDTQYF. The CDR3, as DNA: TGCGCCAGCAGCTTGAGGGGGCTAGATACGCAGTATTTT. The complete variable domain, with remaining parts taken from reference TRBV5-1 and TRBJ2-3, reads KAGVTQTPRYLIKTRGQQVTLSCSPISGHRSVSWYQQTPGQGLQFLFEYFSETQRNKGNFPGRFSGRQFSNSRSEMNVSTLELGDSALYLCASSLRGLDTQYFGPGTRLTVL.

V is TRBV7-2 and J is TRBJ1-5; D is perhaps TRBD1 (5 bases). CDR3 length: 13 residues. CDR1 is SGHTA and CDR2 is FQGNSA in the germline V gene. The ends were cut back, 0 bases at V and 6 bases at J, with 6 bases in the middle. The CDR3 is CASSLAQGQPQHF. DNA for the CDR3: TGTGCCAGCAGCTTAGCGCAGGGTCAGCCCCAGCATTTT.

The genes are TRBV6-2 or TRBV6-3 and TRBJ1-1, with D uncertain. Germline loops: CDR1 MNHEY, CDR2 SVGEGT. V was trimmed by 4 bases and J by 4 bases, leaving 10 bases between them. The CDR3 totals 13 residues. CDR3 nucleotide sequence: TGTGCCAGCAGTTCCCTTTTTCGCACTGAAGCTTTCTTT. Amino acids: CASSSLFRTEAFF.

The V and J genes are TRBV2 and TRBJ2-3; a weak D match, TRBD2 (5 bases). CDR1 and CDR2 from the germline V gene are SNHLY and FYNNEI. The CDR3 consists of 14 residues. V lost 8 bases and J 10 bases, leaving 22 bases between the germline ends. The chain's CDR3 is CASFPGKGPDPQYF. CDR3 bases: TGTGCCAGCTTCCCCGGGAAGGGCCCCGACCCGCAGTATTTT.

V and J are TRBV24-1 and TRBJ2-1; 7 nucleotides line up with TRBD2. Germline V gene lookup returns CDR1 KGHDR and CDR2 SFDVKD. The V segment lost 3 bases and the J segment 12 bases; nucleotides outside the gene matches: 13. The CDR3 runs to 15 residues. Here the CDR3 DNA reads TGTGCCACCAGTGATCGGCGGGAGACTCGTAGGGGGCAGTTCTTC. Its translation is CATSDRRETRRGQFF.

In nucleotides, the CDR3 is TGTGCCAGCAGTTACGACGGGGGGGCCTTCAATGAGCAGTTCTTC. Encoded protein: CASSYDGGAFNEQFF. V usage is TRBV6-6 and J usage is TRBJ2-1, with 8 bases aligning to TRBD2. Germline trimming cut 2 bases from V and 6 bases from J; bases unmatched to any gene: 6. The length of the CDR3 is 15 residues. CDR1 is MNHNY and CDR2 is SVGAGI in the germline V gene (reference sequence).

The chain combines TRBV5-1 with TRBJ2-3; D possibly corresponds to TRBD2 (5 bases). Germline V gives CDR1 SGHRS, CDR2 YFSETQ. V was trimmed by 4 bases and J by 6 bases, leaving 15 bases between them. This CDR3 has 14 residues. CDR3 DNA sequence: TGCGCCAGCAGCCCGGAGGCCGGCTCGGATACGCAGTATTTT. Translation: CASSPEAGSDTQYF.

This chain links TRBV6-5 with TRBJ1-3, with a tentative D call TRBD1 (5 bases). Trimming shortened V by 4 bases and J by 0 bases, and 13 bases separated the two germline ends. The CDR3 covers 16 residues. Germline CDR1 is MNHEY and CDR2 is SVGAGI. CDR3 region: CASSSAGIPSGNTIYF. In nucleotides, the CDR3 is TGTGCCAGCAGTTCCGCAGGGATCCCCTCTGGAAACACCATATATTTT.

The rearrangement joins TRBV5-1 to TRBJ1-2; D is unclear. Germline loops: CDR1 SGHRS, CDR2 YFSETQ. There are 12 residues in the CDR3. V shed 6 bases and J shed 8 bases, with 14 bases lying between them. CDR3 residues: CASNGEGWGYTF. In nucleotides, the CDR3 is TGCGCCAGCAACGGGGAGGGCTGGGGCTACACCTTC.

The rearrangement joins TRBV4-1 to TRBJ2-7, with 9 bases that match TRBD2. This CDR3 has 16 amino acids. With 0 bases clipped from V and 2 bases from J, the junction kept 5 bases outside the gene matches. The germline V gene has CDR1 MGHRA and CDR2 YSYEKL. CDR3 amino acids: CASSQDKTSGTYEQYF. The CDR3 DNA reads as TGCGCCAGCAGCCAAGACAAGACTAGCGGAACCTACGAGCAGTACTTC.

V usage is TRBV9 and J usage is TRBJ1-4; D is uncertain. Germline lookup yields CDR1 SGDLS and CDR2 YYNGEE. The CDR3 has 14 amino acids. Trimming stripped 2 bases from V and 8 bases from J, with 13 bases between. CDR3 in DNA: TGTGCCAGCAGCGTCCGCGGGGATAGCGAAAAACTGTTTTTT. This codes for CASSVRGDSEKLFF.

This chain joins TRBV7-6 and TRBJ2-5; perhaps TRBD1 as D (5 bases). CDR1 SGHVS and CDR2 FNYEAQ come from the germline V gene. The CDR3 length is 14 residues. The germline V and J ends were trimmed by 5 bases and 5 bases, with 15 bases remaining between them. The CDR3 region is CASSQNQGRETQYF. CDR3 nucleotide sequence: TGTGCCAGCAGCCAAAATCAGGGTCGGGAGACCCAGTACTTC.

The V gene is TRBV18, the J gene TRBJ2-1; a possible D gene is TRBD1 (5 bases). This CDR3 comprises 16 residues. The germline V gene has CDR1 KGHSH and CDR2 LQKENI. V was shortened by 5 bases and J by 0 bases, with 14 bases between the two germline ends. CDR3 sequence (DNA): TGTGCCAGCTCAACCCCCAGGGCGAGCTCCTACAATGAGCAGTTCTTC. This codes for CASSTPRASSYNEQFF.